This T cell receptor (beta chain) originates from a study of blood T cells in healthy people across ages. The V and J ends lost 0 bases and 7 bases, in that order; junction bases with no gene match: 3. The CDR3 length is 14 residues. Germline CDR1 is MGHRA and CDR2 is YSYEKL. The use of a sample-barcoded 5' primer and a J-beta primer mix characterized a second PCR of roughly 7 to 12 cycles. TCRdb reanalysed the 5' RACE reads using MiXCR and keeps one entry per CDR3 protein. The sample carries around 1,000,000 distinct CDR3 sequences, roughly a quarter recorded once. These same data were also listed under a study on T cells of mothers and their children.

The receptor was isolated from a girl aged 2-15 years in good health. V is TRBV4-1 and J is TRBJ2-1, with TRBD2 identical over 7 bases. Sequencing input: blood. CDR3 loop: CASSQESSGNEQFF. The CDR3, as DNA: TGCGCCAGCAGCCAAGAGTCTAGCGGAAATGAGCAGTTCTTC.